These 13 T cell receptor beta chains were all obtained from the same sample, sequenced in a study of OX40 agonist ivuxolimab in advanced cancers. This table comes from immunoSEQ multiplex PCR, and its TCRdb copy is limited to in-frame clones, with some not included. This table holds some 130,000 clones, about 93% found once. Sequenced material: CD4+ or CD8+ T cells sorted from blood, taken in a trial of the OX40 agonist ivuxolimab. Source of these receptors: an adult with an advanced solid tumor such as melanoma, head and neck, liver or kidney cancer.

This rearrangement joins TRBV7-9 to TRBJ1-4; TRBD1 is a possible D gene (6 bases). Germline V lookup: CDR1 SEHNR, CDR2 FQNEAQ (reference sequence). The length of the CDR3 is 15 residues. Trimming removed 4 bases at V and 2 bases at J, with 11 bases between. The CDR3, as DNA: TGTGCCAGCAGCTCACAGGGTGCGACTAATGAAAAACTGTTTTTT. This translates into CASSSQGATNEKLFF.

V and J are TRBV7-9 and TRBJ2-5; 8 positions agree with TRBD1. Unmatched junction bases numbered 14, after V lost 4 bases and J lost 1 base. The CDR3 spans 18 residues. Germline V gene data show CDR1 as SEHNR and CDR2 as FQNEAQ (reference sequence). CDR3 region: CASSSARAGTGFQETQYF. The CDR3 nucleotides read TGTGCCAGCAGCTCGGCGCGGGCAGGGACAGGCTTCCAAGAGACCCAGTACTTC. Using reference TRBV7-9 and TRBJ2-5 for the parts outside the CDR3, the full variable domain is DTGVSQNPRHKITKRGQNVTFRCDPISEHNRLYWYRQTLGQGPEFLTYFQNEAQLEKSRLLSDRFSAERPKGSFSTLEIQRTEQGDSAMYLCASSSARAGTGFQETQYFGPGTRLLVL.

The CDR3 spells CASRDRFSSTDTQYF. Written as DNA, the CDR3 is TGCGCCAGCAGAGACAGGTTCTCTAGCACAGATACGCAGTATTTT. The V and J genes are TRBV5-1 and TRBJ2-3, with D possibly matching TRBD1 (6 bases). V was trimmed by 5 bases and J by 0 bases, leaving 13 bases between them. Germline-derived CDR1 and CDR2 are SGHRS and YFSETQ. The CDR3 covers 15 residues.

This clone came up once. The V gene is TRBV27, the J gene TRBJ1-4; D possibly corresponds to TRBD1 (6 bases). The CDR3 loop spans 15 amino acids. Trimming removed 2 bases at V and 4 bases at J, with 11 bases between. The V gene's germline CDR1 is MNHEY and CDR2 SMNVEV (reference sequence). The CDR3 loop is CASSLRTASNEKLFF. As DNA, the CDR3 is TGTGCCAGCAGTTTACGGACAGCTAGTAATGAAAAACTGTTTTTT. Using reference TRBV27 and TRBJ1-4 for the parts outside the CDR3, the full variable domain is EAQVTQNPRYLITVTGKKLTVTCSQNMNHEYMSWYRQDPGLGLRQIYYSMNVEVTDKGDVPEGYKVSRKEKRNFPLILESPSPNQTSLYFCASSLRTASNEKLFFGSGTQLSVL.

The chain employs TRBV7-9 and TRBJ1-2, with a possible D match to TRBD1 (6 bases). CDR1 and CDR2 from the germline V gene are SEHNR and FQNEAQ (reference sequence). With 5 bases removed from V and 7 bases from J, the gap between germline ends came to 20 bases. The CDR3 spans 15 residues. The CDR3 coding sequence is TGTGCCAGCAGCCAACGGACAGTCGGAATGTTTGGCTACACCTTC. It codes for CASSQRTVGMFGYTF. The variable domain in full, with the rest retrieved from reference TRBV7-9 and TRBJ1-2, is DTGVSQNPRHKITKRGQNVTFRCDPISEHNRLYWYRQTLGQGPEFLTYFQNEAQLEKSRLLSDRFSAERPKGSFSTLEIQRTEQGDSAMYLCASSQRTVGMFGYTFGSGTRLTVV.

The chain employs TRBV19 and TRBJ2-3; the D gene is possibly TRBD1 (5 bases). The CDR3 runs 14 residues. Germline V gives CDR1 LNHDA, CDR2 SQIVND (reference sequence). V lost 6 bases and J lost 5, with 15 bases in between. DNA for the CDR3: TGTGCCAGTAGAAGGGGCAGTTCCCAAGATACGCAGTATTTT. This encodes CASRRGSSQDTQYF. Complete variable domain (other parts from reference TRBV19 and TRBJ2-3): DGGITQSPKYLFRKEGQNVTLSCEQNLNHDAMYWYRQDPGQGLRLIYYSQIVNDFQKGDIAEGYSVSREKKESFPLTVTSAQKNPTAFYLCASRRGSSQDTQYFGPGTRLTVL.

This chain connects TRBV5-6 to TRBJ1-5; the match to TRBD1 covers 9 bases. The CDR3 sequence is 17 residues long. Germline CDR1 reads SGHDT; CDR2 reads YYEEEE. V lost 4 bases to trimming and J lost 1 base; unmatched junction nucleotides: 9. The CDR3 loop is CASSLRDRALSNQPQHF. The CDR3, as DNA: TGTGCCAGCAGCCTCCGGGACAGGGCCTTGAGCAATCAGCCCCAGCATTTT.

The CDR3 DNA follows: TGCAGTGCTAGTTCGGGGGAAAAACTGTTTTTT. Amino acid sequence: CSASSGEKLFF. This chain connects TRBV20-1 to TRBJ1-4; the D is unclear. Germline values: CDR1 DFQATT, CDR2 SNEGSKA (reference sequence). Deletions cut 3 bases from V and 8 bases from J, with 7 bases between. The CDR3 spans 11 residues.

This CDR3 is CASSQVLRTGESIQYF. CDR3 coding DNA: TGCGCCAGCAGCCAAGTCCTGAGGACAGGGGAGAGCATTCAGTACTTC. This chain links TRBV4-3 with TRBJ2-4, with 9 bases aligning to TRBD1. The CDR3 runs 16 residues. Per germline, CDR1 LGHNA and CDR2 YSLEER. Trimming at V came to 1 base and at J to 9 bases, leaving 10 bases not matched to a gene.

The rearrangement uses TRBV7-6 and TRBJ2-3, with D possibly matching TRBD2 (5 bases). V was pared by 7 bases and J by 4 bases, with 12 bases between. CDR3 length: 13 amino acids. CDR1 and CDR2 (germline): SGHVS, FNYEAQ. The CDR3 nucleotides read TGTGCCAGCACCCTTAGCGAGGCAGATACGCAGTATTTT. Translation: CASTLSEADTQYF.

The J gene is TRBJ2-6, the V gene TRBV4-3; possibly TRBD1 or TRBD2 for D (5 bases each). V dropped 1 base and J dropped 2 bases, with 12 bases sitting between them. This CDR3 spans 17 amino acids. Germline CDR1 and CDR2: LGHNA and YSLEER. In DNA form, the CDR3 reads TGCGCCAGCAGCCAAGTTGTGAGGGGCGCTGGGGCCAACGTCCTGACTTTC. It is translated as CASSQVVRGAGANVLTF.

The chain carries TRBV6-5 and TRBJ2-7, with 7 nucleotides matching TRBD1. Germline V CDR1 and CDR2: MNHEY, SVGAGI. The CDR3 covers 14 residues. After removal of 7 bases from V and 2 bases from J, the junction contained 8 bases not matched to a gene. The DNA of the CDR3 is TGTGCCAGCAAGACAGGGCCGGGTGCCTACGAGCAGTACTTC. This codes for CASKTGPGAYEQYF.

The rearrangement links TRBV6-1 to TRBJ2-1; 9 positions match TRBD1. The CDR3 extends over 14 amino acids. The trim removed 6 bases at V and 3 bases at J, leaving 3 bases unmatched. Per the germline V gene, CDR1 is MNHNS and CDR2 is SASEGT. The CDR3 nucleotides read TGTGCCAGCAGGGGACAGGGTAACTACAATGAGCAGTTCTTC. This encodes CASRGQGNYNEQFF.